This T cell receptor (beta chain) is from a study of blood T cell repertoires in COVID-19. Study in general: PBMCs, B-cell-depleted T cells, or T cells provided the cDNA or gDNA that made up the material.

V was clipped by 5 bases and J by 0 bases, with 19 bases between them. Germline V gene sequence: CDR1 MNHEY, CDR2 SVGEGT. The CDR3 consists of 17 residues. Produced via immunoSEQ multiplex PCR; TCRdb's table is partial and in-frame only. The table has under 150,000 clones, about four fifths seen once. The sample taken for sequencing was peripheral blood. The chain has TRBV6-2 or TRBV6-3 and TRBJ1-1, with a weak D call TRBD1 (6 bases). The TCR sequence derives from a woman at least 80 years old in a cohort sampled during active or convalescent COVID-19. CDR3 region: CASSTTTLGAMNTEAFF. In DNA form, the CDR3 reads TGTGCCAGCAGTACGACAACCTTGGGGGCGATGAACACTGAAGCTTTCTTT.